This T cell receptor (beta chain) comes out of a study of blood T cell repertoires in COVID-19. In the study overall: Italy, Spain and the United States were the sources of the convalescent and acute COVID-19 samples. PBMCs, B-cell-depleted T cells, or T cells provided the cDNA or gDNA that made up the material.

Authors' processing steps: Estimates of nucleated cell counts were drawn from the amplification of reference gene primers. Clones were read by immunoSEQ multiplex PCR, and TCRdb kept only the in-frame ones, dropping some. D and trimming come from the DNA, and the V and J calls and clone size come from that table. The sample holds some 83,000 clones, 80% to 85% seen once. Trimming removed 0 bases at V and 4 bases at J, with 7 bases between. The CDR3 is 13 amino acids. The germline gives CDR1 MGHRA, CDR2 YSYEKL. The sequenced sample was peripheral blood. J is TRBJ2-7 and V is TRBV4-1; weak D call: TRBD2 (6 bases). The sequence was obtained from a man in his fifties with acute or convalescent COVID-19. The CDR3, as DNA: TGCGCCAGCAGCCAAGAGGGGGGTTACGAGCAGTACTTC. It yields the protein CASSQEGGYEQYF.